This T cell receptor (beta chain) was observed in a study of T cell clonality in common variable immunodeficiency. Per the germline V gene, CDR1 is SNHLY and CDR2 is FYNNEI. The V gene end was trimmed by 5 bases and the J gene end by 4 bases; junction bases not matched to a gene: 3. The CDR3 length is 14 residues. TCRdb's copy holds only in-frame clones and misses some; the assay was immunoSEQ multiplex PCR. Observed in the sample are about 42,000 clones, none of them singletons. This clone was counted only a few times. The DNA ends 3 residues before the CDR3 does, and the rest of the CDR3 is filled in from the germline J gene.

The receptor was derived from a person aged 18 to 69 in good health. The chain employs TRBV2 and TRBJ1-4, with 8 bases aligning to TRBD1. Sequenced material: peripheral blood mononuclear cells. CDR3: CASSRDRNNEKLFF. CDR3 DNA, as far as it was read: TGTGCCAGCAGTCGGGACAGGAATAATGAAAAA.